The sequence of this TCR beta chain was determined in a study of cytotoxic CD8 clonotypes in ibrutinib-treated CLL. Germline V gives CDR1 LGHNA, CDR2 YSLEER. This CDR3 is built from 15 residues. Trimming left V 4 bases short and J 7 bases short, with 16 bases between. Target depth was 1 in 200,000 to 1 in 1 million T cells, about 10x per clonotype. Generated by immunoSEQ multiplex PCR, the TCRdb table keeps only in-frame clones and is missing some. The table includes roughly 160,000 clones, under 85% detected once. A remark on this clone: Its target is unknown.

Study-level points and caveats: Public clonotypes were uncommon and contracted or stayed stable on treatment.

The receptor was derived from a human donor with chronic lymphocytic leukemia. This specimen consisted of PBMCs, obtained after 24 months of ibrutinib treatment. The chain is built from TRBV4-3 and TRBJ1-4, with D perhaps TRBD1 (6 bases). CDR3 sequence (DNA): TGCGCCAGCAGCCCAAGGGGGGGGAAGGCTGAAAAACTGTTTTTT. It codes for CASSPRGGKAEKLFF.